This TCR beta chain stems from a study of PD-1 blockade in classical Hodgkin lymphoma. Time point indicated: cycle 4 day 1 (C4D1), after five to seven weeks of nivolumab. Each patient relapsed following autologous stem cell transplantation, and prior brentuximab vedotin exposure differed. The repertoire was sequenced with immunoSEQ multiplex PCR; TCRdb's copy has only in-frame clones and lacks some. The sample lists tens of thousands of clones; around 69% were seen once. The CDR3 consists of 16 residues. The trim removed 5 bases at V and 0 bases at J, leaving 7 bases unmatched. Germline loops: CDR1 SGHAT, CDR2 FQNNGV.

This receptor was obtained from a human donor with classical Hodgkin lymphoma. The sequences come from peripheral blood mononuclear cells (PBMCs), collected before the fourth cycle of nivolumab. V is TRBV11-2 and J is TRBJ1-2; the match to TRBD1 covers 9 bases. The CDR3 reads CASSTDRGPSNYGYTF. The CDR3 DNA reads TGTGCCAGCAGCACGGACAGGGGCCCATCTAACTATGGCTACACCTTC. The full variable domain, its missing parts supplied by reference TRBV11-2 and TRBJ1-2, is EAGVAQSPRYKIIEKRQSVAFWCNPISGHATLYWYQQILGQGPKLLIQFQNNGVVDDSQLPKDRFSAERLKGVDSTLKIQPAKLEDSAVYLCASSTDRGPSNYGYTFGSGTRLTVV.